The rows below give T cell receptor beta chains drawn from one sample of a study of shared clonotypes between healthy human individuals. Measured with immunoSEQ multiplex PCR; TCRdb has only the in-frame clones, and not every one. The table has more than 550,000 clones, 55% to 75% seen once; the top ten hold more than 1.5%. Sequencing was done on a sample of memory CD4+ T cells sorted from blood. These receptors all come from a woman in her 30s in good health. CDR3s include the opening cysteine and the closing phenylalanine or tryptophan. A D gene is named only where the DNA matches it firmly. Expanded clones get a size class; other rows say once, few or many, or leave the size out.

D gene | J gene | V gene | clone size | CDR3 DNA | CDR3 protein
- | TRBJ1-5 | TRBV14 | - | TGTGCCAGCAGCCAAGGGCCAGGAGGACAGCCCCAGCATTTT | CASSQGPGGQPQHF
TRBD2 | TRBJ2-2 | TRBV7-2 | - | TGTGCCAGCAGCTTAGCGGTGACTAGCAAGACCGGGGAGCTGTTTTTT | CASSLAVTSKTGELFF
- | TRBJ2-1 | TRBV7-9 | - | TGTGCCAGCAGCTCCCGGGACTCTTACAATGAGCAGTTCTTC | CASSSRDSYNEQFF
TRBD1 | TRBJ2-5 | TRBV10-1 | - | TGCGCCAGCAGTGAAGGGACAGACCAAGAGACCCAGTACTTC | CASSEGTDQETQYF
- | TRBJ2-7 | TRBV28 | - | TGTGCCAGCAGTTTCTCCTACTACGAGCAGTACTTC | CASSFSYYEQYF
- | TRBJ1-5 | TRBV28 | - | TGTGCCAGCAGTTTACTAGTCAATCAGCCCCAGCATTTT | CASSLLVNQPQHF
- | TRBJ2-3 | TRBV6-5 | - | TGTGCCAGCAGGGAAGGAGGCACAGATACGCAGTATTTT | CASREGGTDTQYF
TRBD1 | TRBJ1-1 | TRBV10-3 | - | TGTGCCATCAGTACATCGGACAGGGTGAGCACTGAAGCTTTCTTT | CAISTSDRVSTEAFF
- | TRBJ1-5 | TRBV18 | - | TGTGCCAGCTCTCCGGTGGACGGAGTAGAACAGCCCCAGCATTTT | CASSPVDGVEQPQHF
- | TRBJ1-5 | TRBV27 | - | TGTGCCAAAGTCGGCGGGGAGCAAAACAATCAGCCCCAGCATTTT | CAKVGGEQNNQPQHF
TRBD2 | TRBJ2-7 | TRBV7-1 | - | TGTGCCAGCAGCATTAGCGGGATTCCCTACGAGCAGTACTTC | CASSISGIPYEQYF
- | TRBJ1-3 | TRBV28 | once | TGTGCCAGCAGCGATAACGTAAACTCTGGAAACACCATATATTTT | CASSDNVNSGNTIYF
- | TRBJ2-1 | TRBV7-9 | - | TGTGCCAGCAGCACGTACACGAGCCATGAGCAGTTCTTC | CASSTYTSHEQFF
TRBD2 | TRBJ2-7 | TRBV5-1 | - | TGCGCCAGCAATAGCGGGACCGAGCAGTACTTC | CASNSGTEQYF
TRBD1 | TRBJ1-1 | TRBV6-4 | - | TGTGCCAGCAGTTACTTGGGACAGTCGAACACTGAAGCTTTCTTT | CASSYLGQSNTEAFF
- | TRBJ2-1 | TRBV11-2 | few | TGTGCCAGCAGCTTAGACACAGGGCCCTACAATGAGCAGTTCTTC | CASSLDTGPYNEQFF
- | TRBJ1-5 | TRBV4-1 | - | TGCGCCAGCAGCCATCGCGAACATCAGCCCCAGCATTTT | CASSHREHQPQHF
- | TRBJ1-1 | TRBV7-2 | few | TGTGCCAGCAGCTCACAGGGTGGGAACACTGAAGCTTTCTTT | CASSSQGGNTEAFF
- | TRBJ2-5 | TRBV18 | - | TGTGCCAGCTCACCCGTGACAGTCGACGAGACCCAGTACTTC | CASSPVTVDETQYF
TRBD2 | TRBJ2-1 | TRBV14 | - | TGTGCCAGCAGCGTGTACCTAGCGGGAGTGAATGAGCAGTTCTTC | CASSVYLAGVNEQFF
- | TRBJ2-7 | TRBV14 | few | TGTGCCAGCAGCCAAGAGCCGGGACGGGCGAAGGAGCAGTACTTC | CASSQEPGRAKEQYF
- | TRBJ2-1 | TRBV6-5 | - | TGTGCCAGCAGCTACAGTCCTGAGTCCTACAATGAGCAGTTCTTC | CASSYSPESYNEQFF
- | TRBJ2-3 | TRBV28 | - | TGTGCCAGCAGTTCCGTCAGACAGGAACCCACAGATACGCAGTATTTT | CASSSVRQEPTDTQYF